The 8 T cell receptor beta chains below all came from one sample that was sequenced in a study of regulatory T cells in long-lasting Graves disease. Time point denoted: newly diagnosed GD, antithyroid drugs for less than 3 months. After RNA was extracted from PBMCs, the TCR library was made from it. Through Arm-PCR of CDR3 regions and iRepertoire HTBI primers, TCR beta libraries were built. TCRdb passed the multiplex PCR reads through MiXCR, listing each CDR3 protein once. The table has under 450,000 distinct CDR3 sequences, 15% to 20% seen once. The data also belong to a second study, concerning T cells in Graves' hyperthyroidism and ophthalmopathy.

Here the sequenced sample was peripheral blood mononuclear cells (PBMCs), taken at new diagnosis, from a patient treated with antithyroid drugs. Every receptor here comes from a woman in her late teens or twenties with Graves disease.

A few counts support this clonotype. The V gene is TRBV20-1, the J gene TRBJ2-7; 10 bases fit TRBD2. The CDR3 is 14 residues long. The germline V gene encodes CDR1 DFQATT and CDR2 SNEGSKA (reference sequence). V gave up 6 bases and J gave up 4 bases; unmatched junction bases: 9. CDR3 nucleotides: TGCAGTGCAACGCTAGCGGGAGAGAGGTACGAGCAGTACTTC. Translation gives CSATLAGERYEQYF.

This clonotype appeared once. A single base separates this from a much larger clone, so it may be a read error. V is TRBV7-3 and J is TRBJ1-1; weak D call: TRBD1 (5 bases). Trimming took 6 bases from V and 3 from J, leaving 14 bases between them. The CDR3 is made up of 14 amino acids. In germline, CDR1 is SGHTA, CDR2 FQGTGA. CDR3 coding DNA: TGTGCCAGCAGGCCATATAGGGGAGACACTGAAGCTTTCTTT. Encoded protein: CASRPYRGDTEAFF.

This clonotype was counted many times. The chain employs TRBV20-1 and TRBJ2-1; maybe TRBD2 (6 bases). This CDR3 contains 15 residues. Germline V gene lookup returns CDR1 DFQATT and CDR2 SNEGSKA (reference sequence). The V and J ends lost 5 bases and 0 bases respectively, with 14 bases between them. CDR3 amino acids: CSASSSASSYNEQFF. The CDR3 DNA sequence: TGCAGTGCTTCATCTAGCGCCAGCTCCTACAATGAGCAGTTCTTC.

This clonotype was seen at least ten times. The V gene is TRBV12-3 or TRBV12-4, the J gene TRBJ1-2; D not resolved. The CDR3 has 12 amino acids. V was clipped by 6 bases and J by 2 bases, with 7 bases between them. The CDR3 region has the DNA TGTGCCAGCAGCCATAAGAACTATGGCTACACCTTC. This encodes CASSHKNYGYTF.

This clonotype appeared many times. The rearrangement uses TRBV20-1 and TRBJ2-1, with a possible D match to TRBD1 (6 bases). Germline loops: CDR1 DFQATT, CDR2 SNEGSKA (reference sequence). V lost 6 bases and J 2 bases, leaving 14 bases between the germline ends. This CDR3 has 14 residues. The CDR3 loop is CSASRGITYNEQFF. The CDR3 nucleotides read TGCAGTGCCAGCAGGGGAATCACCTACAATGAGCAGTTCTTC.

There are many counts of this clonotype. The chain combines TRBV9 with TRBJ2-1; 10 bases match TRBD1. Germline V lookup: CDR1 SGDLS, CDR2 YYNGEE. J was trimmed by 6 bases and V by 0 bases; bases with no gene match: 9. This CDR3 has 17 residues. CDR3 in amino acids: CASSVDPAGTGVNEQFF. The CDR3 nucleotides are TGTGCCAGCAGCGTAGATCCCGCCGGGACAGGGGTCAATGAGCAGTTCTTC.

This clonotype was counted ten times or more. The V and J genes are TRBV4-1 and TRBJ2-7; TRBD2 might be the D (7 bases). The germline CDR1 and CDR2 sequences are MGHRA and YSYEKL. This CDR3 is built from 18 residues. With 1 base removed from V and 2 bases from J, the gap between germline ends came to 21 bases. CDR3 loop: CASSQVAPRGGAAYEQYF. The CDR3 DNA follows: TGCGCCAGCAGCCAAGTGGCCCCGAGGGGGGGGGCAGCCTACGAGCAGTACTTC.

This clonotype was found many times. This CDR3 is CASRRTSGGHTEAFF. CDR3 bases: TGTGCCAGCAGACGAACCTCAGGGGGCCACACTGAAGCTTTCTTT. V and J are TRBV6-1 and TRBJ1-1; 8 nucleotides agree with TRBD1. Losses at the gene ends were 6 bases for V and 3 bases for J; bases not matched to a gene: 9. This CDR3 is 15 amino acids long. Germline CDR1 is MNHNS and CDR2 is SASEGT.